Below are 21 T cell receptor beta chains sequenced from a single sample in a study of early T cells in non-severe SARS-CoV-2 infection. TCRdb reprocessed the 5' RACE reads with MiXCR, giving one entry per CDR3 protein. Seen here are roughly 57,000 distinct CDR3 sequences, around 12% observed once, and the top ten hold 2% to 3%. The material was whole blood, obtained at baseline. The receptors were gathered from an adult who was a healthcare worker with PCR-confirmed SARS-CoV-2 infection or an uninfected control (not recorded which).

The rearrangement uses TRBV6-6 and TRBJ1-1; D gene unclear. CDR1 is MNHNY, CDR2 SVGAGI, per germline (reference sequence). CDR3 size: 14 residues. Trimming shortened V by 2 bases and J by 0 bases, and 7 bases separated the two germline ends. The CDR3 loop is CASSYDGLNTEAFF. DNA for the CDR3: TGTGCCAGCAGTTACGACGGCCTGAACACTGAAGCTTTCTTT.

This clonotype was counted a few times. This chain joins TRBV20-1 and TRBJ2-4, with no clear D. This CDR3 has 15 amino acids. With 0 bases removed from V and 0 bases from J, the gap between germline ends came to 9 bases. CDR1 and CDR2 from the germline V gene are DFQATT and SNEGSKA (reference sequence). The CDR3 nucleotides are TGCAGTGCTAGAGAGACCCTCTTAGCCAAAAACATTCAGTACTTC. Translated, it gives CSARETLLAKNIQYF.

The sample holds many counts of this clonotype. The rearrangement joins TRBV5-1 to TRBJ2-6; D is uncertain. The germline V and J ends were trimmed by 1 base and 14 bases, with 7 bases remaining between them. Per the germline V gene, CDR1 is SGHRS and CDR2 is YFSETQ. CDR3 length: 11 residues. In DNA, the CDR3 is TGCGCCAGCAGCTTGTCTAGTCTCCTGACTTTC. It yields the protein CASSLSSLLTF.

This clonotype was seen at least ten times. This sequence joins TRBV14 and TRBJ1-1, with TRBD1 matching 7 bases. Trimming at V came to 3 bases and at J to 4 bases, leaving 11 bases not matched to a gene. The CDR3 is made up of 16 amino acids. Germline lookup yields CDR1 SGHDN and CDR2 FVKESK. CDR3 residues: CASSQYTGALRTEAFF. CDR3 sequence (DNA): TGTGCCAGCAGCCAGTATACAGGGGCCCTACGCACTGAAGCTTTCTTT.

V gene TRBV5-5 combines with J gene TRBJ1-2; maybe TRBD1 (5 bases). V was pared by 2 bases and J by 1 base, with 18 bases between. CDR1 is SGHKS, CDR2 YYEKEE, per germline (reference sequence). The CDR3 is made up of 17 amino acids. The CDR3 DNA sequence: TGTGCCAGCAGCTTTATGGGACTCCCTACACATAACTATGGCTACACCTTC. Protein product: CASSFMGLPTHNYGYTF. Together with reference TRBV5-5 and TRBJ1-2, the CDR3 gives the full variable domain: DAGVTQSPTHLIKTRGQQVTLRCSPISGHKSVSWYQQVLGQGPQFIFQYYEKEERGRGNFPDRFSARQFPNYSSELNVNALLLGDSALYLCASSFMGLPTHNYGYTFGSGTRLTVV.

This clonotype was counted a few times. For the CDR3, the DNA is TGTGCCAGCGGGATTTCGACCGTTGGACAGCCCCAGCATTTT. Protein sequence: CASGISTVGQPQHF. V usage is TRBV6-5 and J usage is TRBJ1-5; no reliable D call. V dropped 8 bases and J dropped 7 bases, with 18 bases sitting between them. The CDR3 spans 14 residues. CDR1 and CDR2 from the germline V gene are MNHEY and SVGAGI.

This clonotype appeared many times. The CDR3 DNA reads TGCAGTGCGCGGGGGTTAACTGGCTACACCTTC. Translated: CSARGLTGYTF. The chain links TRBV20-1 to TRBJ1-2; possible D gene TRBD1, 5 bases. Trimming cost V 6 bases and J 7 bases, with 12 bases left between them. The CDR3 loop spans 11 amino acids. In germline, CDR1 is DFQATT, CDR2 SNEGSKA (reference sequence).

The chain combines TRBV5-4 with TRBJ2-5; 10 positions match TRBD2. CDR1 and CDR2 from the germline V gene are SGHNT and YYREEE (reference sequence). This CDR3 contains 16 residues. The V gene end was trimmed by 4 bases and the J gene end by 4 bases; junction bases not matched to a gene: 10. This CDR3 is CASSDMGLANGETQYF. The CDR3 DNA reads TGTGCCAGCAGCGACATGGGACTAGCGAATGGAGAGACCCAGTACTTC. Looking up the rest from reference TRBV5-4 and TRBJ2-5 gives the full variable domain: ETGVTQSPTHLIKTRGQQVTLRCSSQSGHNTVSWYQQALGQGPQFIFQYYREEENGRGNFPPRFSGLQFPNYSSELNVNALELDDSALYLCASSDMGLANGETQYFGPGTRLLVL.

The chain is built from TRBV10-3 and TRBJ1-5; 7 nucleotides match TRBD1. The CDR3 runs 15 residues. Trimming removed 5 bases from V and 2 bases from J; junction bases left unmatched: 6. Per the germline V gene, CDR1 is ENHRY and CDR2 is SYGVKD. The CDR3 DNA reads TGTGCCATCAGTTGGGACGGACAGGGCAATCAGCCCCAGCATTTT. Its protein product is CAISWDGQGNQPQHF.

The J gene is TRBJ1-3, the V gene TRBV14; 9 bases agree with TRBD1. The V gene's germline CDR1 is SGHDN and CDR2 FVKESK. V trimming: 4 bases; J trimming: 5 bases; junction bases outside the gene matches: 6. The CDR3 extends over 15 amino acids. In DNA form, the CDR3 reads TGTGCCAGCAGCCGAGAACAGGGGGCGCGAAACACCATATATTTT. This sequence encodes CASSREQGARNTIYF. The full variable domain, its missing parts supplied by reference TRBV14 and TRBJ1-3, is EAGVTQFPSHSVIEKGQTVTLRCDPISGHDNLYWYRRVMGKEIKFLLHFVKESKQDESGMPNNRFLAERTGGTYSTLKVQPAELEDSGVYFCASSREQGARNTIYFGEGSWLTVV.

The sample holds a few counts of this clonotype. V is TRBV24-1 and J is TRBJ1-1, with D possibly being TRBD1 (6 bases). The CDR3 runs to 12 residues. Germline-derived CDR1 and CDR2 are KGHDR and SFDVKD. The V gene lost 6 bases and the J gene lost 10 bases, with 14 bases spanning the gap. The CDR3 loop reads CATSFFPTGAFF. Here the CDR3 DNA reads TGTGCCACCAGTTTCTTCCCGACAGGAGCTTTCTTT.

In this sample, this clonotype turned up a few times. This chain connects TRBV6-4 to TRBJ2-3; D is ambiguous. This CDR3 is built from 14 residues. From germline, CDR1 is MRHNA and CDR2 SNTAGT. V dropped 2 bases and J dropped 4 bases, with 10 bases sitting between them. The CDR3 sequence is CASSDPPLSDTQYF. The CDR3 DNA is TGTGCCAGCAGTGACCCACCGTTATCAGATACGCAGTATTTT.

At least ten counts were recorded for this clonotype. The rearrangement uses TRBV4-3 and TRBJ1-1, with TRBD1 matching over 7 bases. V trimming: 0 bases; J trimming: 8 bases; junction bases outside the gene matches: 9. Per the germline V gene, CDR1 is LGHNA and CDR2 is YSLEER. This CDR3 is built from 15 residues. DNA for the CDR3: TGCGCCAGCAGCCAAGAGGGGACAGCAGCCGCCGAAGCTTTCTTT. It is translated as CASSQEGTAAAEAFF.

The chain has TRBV12-3 or TRBV12-4 and TRBJ2-7; D is unresolved. The CDR3 spans 14 residues. V lost 3 bases, J lost 4 bases, and 13 bases lay in between. The CDR3 nucleotides read TGTGCCAGCAGTTTTTCCCCTCAACCATACGAGCAGTACTTC. Encoded protein: CASSFSPQPYEQYF.

V and J are TRBV10-3 and TRBJ1-4, with a weak D call TRBD1 (5 bases). The V end lost 2 bases, the J end lost 6 bases, and 22 bases lay between the germline ends. CDR1 and CDR2 from the germline V gene are ENHRY and SYGVKD. CDR3 length equals 18 residues. The CDR3 loop is CAISEPTPFGRTHEKLFF. The CDR3 nucleotides are TGTGCCATCAGTGAGCCGACCCCTTTTGGCAGGACACATGAAAAACTGTTTTTT.

Ten or more counts support this clonotype. The chain has TRBV7-2 and TRBJ2-1; 8 bases are a match to TRBD2. The CDR3 consists of 13 residues. The trim removed 5 bases at V and 10 bases at J, leaving 7 bases unmatched. Germline lookup yields CDR1 SGHTA and CDR2 FQGNSA. CDR3 in amino acids: CASSTQAGVEQFF. CDR3 DNA sequence: TGTGCCAGCAGCACCCAAGCGGGAGTGGAGCAGTTCTTC.

The chain couples TRBV6-4 to TRBJ1-5, with D hard to call. Trimming took off 6 bases at V and 5 bases at J, with 8 bases between the two ends. This CDR3 spans 12 amino acids. Germline CDR1 is MRHNA and CDR2 is SNTAGT. The CDR3 region has the DNA TGTGCCAGCAGGCAGGCTTATCAGCCCCAGCATTTT. It translates to CASRQAYQPQHF.

This clonotype was seen ten or more times. The chain is built from TRBV18 and TRBJ2-1; weak D call: TRBD1 (5 bases). V was shortened by 0 bases and J by 2 bases, with 8 bases between the two germline ends. Germline V gives CDR1 KGHSH, CDR2 LQKENI. This CDR3 is 15 amino acids long. The CDR3 DNA reads as TGTGCCAGCTCACCACCAGGGGTAACCTACAATGAGCAGTTCTTC. Protein product: CASSPPGVTYNEQFF.

The V call is TRBV20-1, the J call TRBJ1-6, with a tentative D call TRBD1 (5 bases). CDR3 length: 12 residues. Germline V gene data show CDR1 as DFQATT and CDR2 as SNEGSKA (reference sequence). The CDR3 region has the DNA TGCGGTGGGGCAGGGCGGAATTCACCCCTCCACTTT. Translation: CGGAGRNSPLHF.

J is TRBJ1-1 and V is TRBV15; 10 positions agree with TRBD1. CDR3 length equals 13 residues. Germline assignment: CDR1 LNHNV and CDR2 YYDKDF (reference sequence). The V segment lost 3 bases and the J segment 6 bases; nucleotides outside the gene matches: 1. The CDR3: CATSRGQGSEAFF. DNA of the CDR3: TGTGCCACCAGCAGGGGACAGGGGTCTGAAGCTTTCTTT.

The genes are TRBV7-9 and TRBJ2-3; D call uncertain. This CDR3 spans 13 amino acids. Trimming cost V 2 bases and J 2 bases, with 5 bases left between them. Germline lookup yields CDR1 SEHNR and CDR2 FQNEAQ (reference sequence). The CDR3 loop is CASSLYPTDTQYF. The CDR3 DNA follows: TGTGCCAGCAGCTTATACCCCACAGATACGCAGTATTTT.